This TCR beta chain comes out of a study of CD8 T cells in Susac syndrome. From blood CD8+ and CD4+ T cells, TCR beta sequences were generated. The multiple sclerosis controls, all treatment-naive patients, had relapsing-remitting disease that was stable or active. The CD8+ and CD4+ T cells were negatively isolated, with the TEMRA cells enriched by FACS. RNA totalling roughly 0.45 to 1 ug underwent reverse transcription with random hexamers. Amplification of TCR beta CDR3 was carried out by immunoSEQ multiplex PCR, which covered 54 Vbeta and 13 Jbeta segments. TCRdb called the immunoSEQ multiplex PCR reads again in MiXCR, with one record for every CDR3 protein. The sample lists approximately 68,000 distinct CDR3 sequences; approximately 94% were seen once. The sequencing sample was made of CD8+ T cells from PBMCs. The TCR sequence derives from a human donor with multiple sclerosis.

The CDR3 is CASSLFLNTEAFF. Written as DNA, the CDR3 is TGTGCCAGCAGCTTATTTTTGAACACTGAAGCTTTCTTT. The chain carries TRBV7-2 and TRBJ1-1, with no clear D. The CDR3 consists of 13 residues. In germline, CDR1 is SGHTA, CDR2 FQGNSA. Trimming stripped 2 bases from V and 0 bases from J, with 4 bases between. Full variable domain (remainder filled in from reference TRBV7-2 and TRBJ1-1): GAGVSQSPSNKVTEKGKDVELRCDPISGHTALYWYRQSLGQGLEFLIYFQGNSAPDKSGLPSDRFSAERTGGSVSTLTIQRTQQEDSAVYLCASSLFLNTEAFFGQGTRLTVV.